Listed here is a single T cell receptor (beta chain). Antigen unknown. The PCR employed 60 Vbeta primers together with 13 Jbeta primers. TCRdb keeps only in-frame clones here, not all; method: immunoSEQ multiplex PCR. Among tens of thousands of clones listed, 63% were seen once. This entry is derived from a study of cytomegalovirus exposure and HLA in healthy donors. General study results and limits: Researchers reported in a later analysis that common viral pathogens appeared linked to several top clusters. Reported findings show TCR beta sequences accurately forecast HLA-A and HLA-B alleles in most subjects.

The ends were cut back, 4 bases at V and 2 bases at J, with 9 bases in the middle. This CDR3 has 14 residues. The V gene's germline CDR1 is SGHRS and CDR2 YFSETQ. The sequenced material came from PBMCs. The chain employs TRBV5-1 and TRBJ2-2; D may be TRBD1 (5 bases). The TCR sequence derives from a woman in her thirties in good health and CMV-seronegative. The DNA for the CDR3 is TGCGCCAGCAGCCCCCAGGGAAACACCGGGGAGCTGTTTTTT. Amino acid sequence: CASSPQGNTGELFF.